One and the same sample provided the 8 T cell receptor beta chains below, sequenced in a study of CD8+CD57+ T cells in acquired aplastic anemia. Before being chosen for sequencing, patients had shown CD8+CD57+ cell expansion by flow cytometry. CDR3 and TCR beta VDJ profiling relied on a genomic DNA template. Each CDR3 protein gets one entry after TCRdb re-called the reads with MiXCR. Among around 200,000 distinct CDR3 sequences listed, approximately 60% were seen once. Sequenced: sorted CD4+, CD8+, or CD8+CD57+ T cells (not recorded which) from PBMCs. The receptors were sampled from a human donor with aplastic anemia.

The chain couples TRBV12-3 or TRBV12-4 to TRBJ1-1; 7 nucleotides agree with TRBD1. The CDR3 has 14 amino acids. J lost 3 bases, V lost 5 bases, and 6 bases had no gene match. The CDR3 nucleotides are TGTGCCAGCAGTCGCCCAGGGGGGTACACTGAAGCTTTCTTT. This encodes CASSRPGGYTEAFF.

This clonotype was found many times. One end of the junction fails to match germline, which may point to a read error. The chain combines TRBV7-9 with TRBJ2-7, with 10 bases identical to TRBD1. This CDR3 comprises 13 residues. Germline-derived CDR1 and CDR2 are SEHNR and FQNEAQ (reference sequence). This chain's CDR3 is CASSGDRGYGQYF. In DNA, the CDR3 is TGTGCCAGCAGCGGGGACAGGGGATACGGGCAGTACTTC.

The chain employs TRBV10-3 and TRBJ1-2; D might be TRBD1 (6 bases). The V and J ends lost 0 bases and 5 bases respectively, with 16 bases between them. CDR3 length equals 16 residues. Germline CDR1 is ENHRY and CDR2 is SYGVKD. The CDR3 here is CAISESGTISGYGYTF. The CDR3 DNA follows: TGTGCCATCAGTGAGTCCGGGACAATCTCTGGGTATGGCTACACCTTC.

The V and J genes are TRBV20-1 and TRBJ1-1, with 8 bases matching TRBD1. The CDR3 spans 14 residues. Trimming took 5 bases from V and 5 from J; bases not matched to a gene: 10. Germline values: CDR1 DFQATT, CDR2 SNEGSKA (reference sequence). The CDR3 coding sequence is TGCAGTGCTGGACAGGGTCGGCGAGGGACTGAAGCTTTCTTT. It codes for CSAGQGRRGTEAFF.

This chain links TRBV7-9 with TRBJ2-3; D perhaps matches TRBD2 (5 bases). The CDR3 has 15 amino acids. Germline loops: CDR1 SEHNR, CDR2 FQNEAQ (reference sequence). V was cut by 1 base and J by 6 bases, with 14 bases left in between. The CDR3 region is CASSLDSSGTDTQYF. Here the CDR3 DNA reads TGTGCCAGCAGCTTAGATAGTTCGGGAACTGATACGCAGTATTTT.

In its sample, this clonotype was seen once. The chain has TRBV7-9 and TRBJ2-1; a weak D match, TRBD1 (6 bases). V lost 6 bases and J 12 bases, leaving 15 bases between the germline ends. This CDR3 is 12 amino acids long. Germline loops: CDR1 SEHNR, CDR2 FQNEAQ (reference sequence). DNA of the CDR3: TGTGCCAGCAGGACCGGGACACCTATGCAGTTCTTC. This codes for CASRTGTPMQFF.

CDR3 bases: TGTGCCAGCAGTCAACCGGGAGGGGCGTATGAGCAGTACTTC. This encodes CASSQPGGAYEQYF. The chain joins TRBV6-1 to TRBJ2-7; 8 positions agree with TRBD2. The V gene end was trimmed by 5 bases and the J gene end by 7 bases; junction bases not matched to a gene: 10. This CDR3 contains 14 residues. CDR1 and CDR2 from the germline V gene are MNHNS and SASEGT.

J is TRBJ2-7 and V is TRBV24-1; 7 bases are shared with TRBD1. CDR3 size: 13 residues. V shed 9 bases, J shed 6 bases, and the junction held 10 bases outside the gene matches. Germline V gene data show CDR1 as KGHDR and CDR2 as SFDVKD. The CDR3 loop reads CATLQGFQSEQYF. In DNA, the CDR3 is TGTGCCACCTTACAGGGGTTTCAGAGCGAGCAGTACTTC.